A single sample is the source of the 26 T cell receptor beta chains below, sequenced in a study of T cells after yellow fever vaccination. TCRdb re-analysed the 5' RACE reads in MiXCR, keeping a single row per CDR3 protein. The profile shows tens of thousands of distinct CDR3 sequences, 4.4% of them singletons. Sequenced material: CD8+ T cells sorted from PBMCs, taken 5 days after the yellow fever booster vaccination. Every receptor here comes from a young man who received the YFV17D yellow fever vaccine.

This clonotype was counted ten times or more. V is TRBV7-9 and J is TRBJ2-7; perhaps TRBD1 as D (6 bases). The V gene's germline CDR1 is SEHNR and CDR2 FQNEAQ (reference sequence). The CDR3 spans 14 residues. V lost 5 bases and J lost 3, with 14 bases in between. Here the CDR3 DNA reads TGTGCCAGCAGCGCCTCCGGGACATTCTACGAGCAGTACTTC. Its translation is CASSASGTFYEQYF.

This clonotype was counted at least ten times. V and J are TRBV7-2 and TRBJ2-5; D is perhaps TRBD1 or TRBD2 (5 bases each). Between the trimmed V and J ends, which lost 3 bases and 2 bases, there was a span of 13 bases. Germline CDR1 SGHTA, CDR2 FQGNSA. This CDR3 is built from 15 residues. This chain's CDR3 is CASSLPLGGQETQYF. Here the CDR3 DNA reads TGTGCCAGCAGCTTGCCCCTTGGGGGACAAGAGACCCAGTACTTC.

Concerning this clonotype: A much larger clone lies a single base off, so this may be a read error. The rearrangement uses TRBV12-3 or TRBV12-4 and TRBJ2-7; weak D call: TRBD1 (5 bases). V lost 2 bases and J 0 bases, leaving 8 bases between the germline ends. The CDR3 extends over 14 amino acids. As DNA, the CDR3 is TGTGCCAGCAGTTTACAGGGTGCCTCCTACGAGCAGTACTTC. Protein sequence: CASSLQGASYEQYF.

The sample holds many counts of this clonotype. The junction does not match germline at one end; this may be a read error. This sequence joins TRBV4-3 and TRBJ2-3, with D perhaps TRBD2 (6 bases). CDR1 LGHNA and CDR2 YSLEER come from the germline V gene. The CDR3 contains 15 residues. In DNA, the CDR3 is TGCGCCAGTAGCCCCGGGACTTCATACACAGATACGCAGTATTTT. Translated, it gives CASSPGTSYTDTQYF.

This clonotype has at least ten counts. The chain links TRBV5-1 to TRBJ2-7, with 7 positions matching TRBD2. Germline lookup yields CDR1 SGHRS and CDR2 YFSETQ. The CDR3 contains 14 residues. V lost 0 bases, J lost 3 bases, and 3 bases stayed unmatched. CDR3 nucleotide sequence: TGCGCCAGCAGCTTGGACCGGGACTACTACGAGCAGTACTTC. This gives the protein CASSLDRDYYEQYF.

By share, this clonotype ranks as medium-sized. The J gene is TRBJ2-6, the V gene TRBV29-1; D is ambiguous. CDR3 size: 13 residues. V was cut by 4 bases and J by 0 bases, with 4 bases left in between. Per the germline V gene, CDR1 is SQVTM and CDR2 is ANQGSEA. The CDR3 loop is CSVARSGANVLTF. The CDR3, as DNA: TGCAGCGTTGCCCGCTCTGGGGCCAACGTCCTGACTTTC.

This clonotype was observed many times. The rearrangement links TRBV7-8 to TRBJ2-7, with unresolved D. From germline, CDR1 is SGHVS and CDR2 FQNEAQ. This CDR3 region has 14 residues. V was cut by 1 base and J by 5 bases, with 12 bases left in between. Here the CDR3 DNA reads TGTGCCAGCAGCTTAGGAGTAGCAAGCCACGAGCAGTACTTC. Its protein is CASSLGVASHEQYF.

This clonotype was recorded many times. This chain connects TRBV5-1 to TRBJ2-5, with D uncertain. The V and J ends lost 0 bases and 3 bases respectively, with 9 bases between them. CDR1 and CDR2 (germline): SGHRS, YFSETQ. The CDR3 is 14 amino acids. CDR3 protein: CASSLVQAEETQYF. The CDR3 DNA reads as TGCGCCAGCAGCTTGGTTCAGGCGGAAGAGACCCAGTACTTC.

This clonotype was detected many times. The J gene is TRBJ1-5, the V gene TRBV24-1; TRBD1 agrees at 8 bases. V shed 7 bases and J 7 bases; nucleotides not matched to a gene: 5. In germline, CDR1 is KGHDR, CDR2 SFDVKD. This CDR3 has 13 amino acids. In DNA, the CDR3 is TGTGCCACCAGCGGACAGGGAAACCAGCCCCAGCATTTT. It encodes CATSGQGNQPQHF.

This clonotype was detected many times. V gene TRBV5-6 combines with J gene TRBJ2-7, with TRBD1 matching 9 bases. Germline V gene lookup returns CDR1 SGHDT and CDR2 YYEEEE. The trim removed 2 bases at V and 5 bases at J, leaving 2 bases unmatched. CDR3 length: 13 amino acids. This chain's CDR3 is CASSFGQGNEQYF. DNA of the CDR3: TGTGCCAGCAGCTTCGGACAGGGGAACGAGCAGTACTTC.

This chain links TRBV7-6 with TRBJ2-2; the D gene is possibly TRBD1 (5 bases). There are 15 residues in the CDR3. Trimming removed 1 base at V and 9 bases at J, with 15 bases between. Germline V lookup: CDR1 SGHVS, CDR2 FNYEAQ. CDR3 bases: TGTGCCAGCAGCTTAGGGGGAACCTGGGGCCGGGAGCTGTTTTTT. Its translation: CASSLGGTWGRELFF.

Ten or more counts support this clonotype. The chain uses TRBV5-1 and TRBJ2-7; the D gene is possibly TRBD2 (5 bases). V dropped 4 bases and J dropped 3 bases, with 14 bases sitting between them. Germline V CDR1 and CDR2: SGHRS, YFSETQ. The CDR3 sequence is 14 residues long. The CDR3 region has the DNA TGCGCCAGCAGCCCCAACGGGGAGTACTACGAGCAGTACTTC. Its protein product is CASSPNGEYYEQYF. Variable domain in full (rest from reference TRBV5-1 and TRBJ2-7): KAGVTQTPRYLIKTRGQQVTLSCSPISGHRSVSWYQQTPGQGLQFLFEYFSETQRNKGNFPGRFSGRQFSNSRSEMNVSTLELGDSALYLCASSPNGEYYEQYFGPGTRLTVT.

This clonotype was seen repeatedly, ten times or more. The genes are TRBV9 and TRBJ2-6; D not resolved. V dropped 0 bases and J dropped 0 bases, with 7 bases sitting between them. This CDR3 has 16 residues. The germline CDR1 and CDR2 sequences are SGDLS and YYNGEE. The CDR3 DNA reads TGTGCCAGCAGCGTAGATCGGGTCTCTGGGGCCAACGTCCTGACTTTC. Amino acids: CASSVDRVSGANVLTF.

This clonotype was recorded at least ten times. V usage is TRBV5-1 and J usage is TRBJ2-7; D call uncertain. V was trimmed by 1 base and J by 4 bases, leaving 6 bases between them. The CDR3 extends over 12 amino acids. Germline CDR1 reads SGHRS; CDR2 reads YFSETQ. CDR3 loop: CASSLSAYEQYF. In DNA form, the CDR3 reads TGCGCCAGCAGCTTGTCGGCTTACGAGCAGTACTTC.

This clonotype was recorded many times. The chain links TRBV7-9 to TRBJ1-1, with TRBD1 as a possible D gene (6 bases). V shed 5 bases and J shed 1 base, with 17 bases lying between them. Germline V lookup: CDR1 SEHNR, CDR2 FQNEAQ (reference sequence). The CDR3 has 16 amino acids. CDR3: CASSHKSDSSNTEAFF. CDR3 coding DNA: TGTGCCAGCAGCCATAAGTCGGACAGCTCGAACACTGAAGCTTTCTTT.

This clonotype was detected many times. The chain is built from TRBV7-3 and TRBJ2-1; D uncertain. V lost 3 bases and J 3 bases, leaving 12 bases between the germline ends. CDR1 SGHTA and CDR2 FQGTGA come from the germline V gene. This CDR3 has 15 residues. DNA of the CDR3: TGTGCCAGCAGCTTTTCGAACTTACTCTACAATGAGCAGTTCTTC. It specifies CASSFSNLLYNEQFF.

This chain joins TRBV28 and TRBJ2-1; 7 bases are shared with TRBD1. Per the germline V gene, CDR1 is MDHEN and CDR2 is SYDVKM. The length of the CDR3 is 14 residues. The V gene end was trimmed by 1 base and the J gene end by 8 bases; junction bases not matched to a gene: 5. The DNA for the CDR3 is TGTGCCAGCAGTTTATTTTTAGGACAGGATGAGCAGTTCTTC. Its protein is CASSLFLGQDEQFF. The complete variable domain, with remaining parts taken from reference TRBV28 and TRBJ2-1, reads DVKVTQSSRYLVKRTGEKVFLECVQDMDHENMFWYRQDPGLGLRLIYFSYDVKMKEKGDIPEGYSVSREKKERFSLILESASTNQTSMYLCASSLFLGQDEQFFGPGTRLTVL.

This clonotype was seen repeatedly, ten times or more. The rearrangement uses TRBV6-5 and TRBJ2-7, with 7 nucleotides matching TRBD2. Unmatched junction bases numbered 15, after V lost 7 bases and J lost 3 bases. The germline V gene encodes CDR1 MNHEY and CDR2 SVGAGI. The CDR3 sequence is 16 residues long. CDR3 in amino acids: CASTLREGEPFYEQYF. The CDR3 DNA sequence: TGTGCCAGCACCCTAAGGGAGGGCGAGCCATTCTACGAGCAGTACTTC.

This clonotype was seen ten or more times. The genes are TRBV14 and TRBJ2-1; D not resolved. Germline loops: CDR1 SGHDN, CDR2 FVKESK. V was pared by 1 base and J by 7 bases, with 11 bases between. The CDR3 contains 14 residues. The CDR3 region is CASSQAGSANEQFF. DNA for the CDR3: TGTGCCAGCAGCCAAGCCGGGTCGGCGAATGAGCAGTTCTTC.

A remark on this clonotype: A junction boundary mismatches the germline segment, possibly from a read error. CDR3 amino acids: CASSSLGSGYEQYF. CDR3 sequence (DNA): TGCGCCAGCAGCTCCCTCGGGAGTGGGTACGAGCAGTACTTC. The chain has TRBV7-8 and TRBJ2-7; tentative D call: TRBD2 (6 bases). The CDR3 consists of 14 residues. CDR1 SGHVS and CDR2 FQNEAQ come from the germline V gene.

This clonotype was detected ten times or more. The chain couples TRBV13 to TRBJ2-2; possibly TRBD2 for D (5 bases). The CDR3 runs to 15 residues. The germline V gene has CDR1 PRHDT and CDR2 FYEKMQ (reference sequence). V shed 1 base and J shed 1 base, with 7 bases lying between them. The CDR3 bases are TGTGCCAGCAGCTTAGCCGGAGGGAACACCGGGGAGCTGTTTTTT. Encoded protein: CASSLAGGNTGELFF.

Many counts were recorded for this clonotype. The V call is TRBV5-1, the J call TRBJ2-3; TRBD1 matches at 8 bases. Germline-derived CDR1 and CDR2 are SGHRS and YFSETQ. This CDR3 spans 16 amino acids. With V trimmed by 1 base and J by 2 bases, 6 bases remained unmatched. CDR3 sequence (DNA): TGCGCCAGCAGCTTGCCCGGACAGGGCCCCACAGATACGCAGTATTTT. This translates into CASSLPGQGPTDTQYF.

This clonotype was seen ten or more times. The V gene is TRBV15, the J gene TRBJ2-5, with D possibly matching TRBD1 (6 bases). V was shortened by 5 bases and J by 1 base, with 14 bases between the two germline ends. This CDR3 contains 15 residues. Per the germline V gene, CDR1 is LNHNV and CDR2 is YYDKDF (reference sequence). The CDR3 DNA is TGTGCCACCAGCGACCGGGACACTGGCCAAGAGACCCAGTACTTC. Protein sequence: CATSDRDTGQETQYF. Full variable domain (outside the CDR3, taken from reference TRBV15 and TRBJ2-5): DAMVIQNPRYQVTQFGKPVTLSCSQTLNHNVMYWYQQKSSQAPKLLFHYYDKDFNNEADTPDNFQSRRPNTSFCFLDIRSPGLGDTAMYLCATSDRDTGQETQYFGPGTRLLVL.

At least ten counts were recorded for this clonotype. The chain joins TRBV29-1 to TRBJ1-1; D uncertain. The germline gives CDR1 SQVTM, CDR2 ANQGSEA. The V and J ends lost 4 bases and 1 base respectively, with 10 bases between them. This CDR3 is 13 amino acids long. CDR3 sequence reads: CSVASLGNTEAFF. In DNA, the CDR3 is TGCAGCGTTGCTTCCCTCGGGAACACTGAAGCTTTCTTT.

This clonotype was counted many times. This chain links TRBV6-2 or TRBV6-3 with TRBJ2-6; a weak D match, TRBD2 (6 bases). The V and J ends lost 6 bases and 2 bases respectively, with 26 bases between them. The CDR3 has 20 amino acids. Germline assignment: CDR1 MNHEY and CDR2 SVGEGT. The CDR3: CASRPAHARESSAGANVLTF. The CDR3 nucleotides are TGTGCCAGCAGACCAGCCCACGCCCGGGAGTCTTCAGCTGGGGCCAACGTCCTGACTTTC.

This clonotype has at least ten counts. This chain joins TRBV6-5 and TRBJ2-7; possibly TRBD1 for D (5 bases). V was cut by 3 bases and J by 2 bases, with 11 bases left in between. The CDR3 is 14 amino acids. From germline, CDR1 is MNHEY and CDR2 SVGAGI. CDR3 coding DNA: TGTGCCAGCAGTTATGGCCAGGGAACCTACGAGCAGTACTTC. It translates to CASSYGQGTYEQYF.